The rows below give T cell receptor beta chains drawn from one sample of a study of response to subunit inactivated influenza vaccine. One entry per CDR3 protein results from TCRdb running MiXCR on the RT-PCR reads. The sample has 450,000 to 500,000 distinct CDR3 sequences, approximately 10% seen once; the top ten hold approximately 12%. The sequences come from PBMCs from blood, collected more than 35 days after vaccination. All receptors come from a man in his fifties who received an inactivated influenza vaccine. Each CDR3 is given with its conserved first and last residue. Only part of the rows carry a size: once, few, many, or a class if the clone is expanded.

v_call	j_call	clone_size	cdr3_aa
TRBV2	TRBJ2-7	few	CASGDLDRAPYEQYF
TRBV9	TRBJ2-4	many	CASSPYSGGALNIQYF
TRBV5-1	TRBJ1-2	-	CASSSARLNRGGYTF
TRBV4-1	TRBJ1-4	few	CASSQGWAGSNEKLFF
TRBV9	TRBJ2-5	once	CASSPLQVDPWETQYF
TRBV23-1	TRBJ2-2	-	CASSQSYGANTGELFF
TRBV4-3	TRBJ2-1	many	CASSQGDQSSYNEQFF
TRBV28	TRBJ1-5	many	CASSSDSNQPQHF
TRBV20-1	TRBJ1-4	many	CSAWAQGAEYEKLFF
TRBV7-2	TRBJ2-7	-	CASSLGEGNFYEQYF